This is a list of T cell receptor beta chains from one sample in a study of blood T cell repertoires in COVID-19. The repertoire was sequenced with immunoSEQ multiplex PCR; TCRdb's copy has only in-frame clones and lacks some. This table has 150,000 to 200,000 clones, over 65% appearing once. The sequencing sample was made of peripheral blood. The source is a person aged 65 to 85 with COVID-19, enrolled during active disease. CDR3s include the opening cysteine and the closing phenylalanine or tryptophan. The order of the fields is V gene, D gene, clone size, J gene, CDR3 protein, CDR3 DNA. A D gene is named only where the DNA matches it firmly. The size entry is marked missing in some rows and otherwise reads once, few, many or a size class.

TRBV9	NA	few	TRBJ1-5	CASSPGGGALQPQHF	TGTGCCAGCAGCCCTGGCGGGGGGGCATTGCAGCCCCAGCATTTT
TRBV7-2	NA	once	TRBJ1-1	CASSLEIAPEAFF	TGTGCCAGCAGCTTAGAGATAGCACCTGAAGCTTTCTTT
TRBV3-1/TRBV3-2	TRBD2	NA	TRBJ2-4	CASSPPRPGLAGGPPAKNIQYF	TGTGCCAGCAGCCCCCCCCGTCCGGGACTAGCGGGGGGGCCTCCCGCCAAAAACATTCAGTACTTC
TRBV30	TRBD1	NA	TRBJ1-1	CAWGGQGANTEAFF	TGTGCCTGGGGGGGACAGGGGGCGAATACTGAAGCTTTCTTT
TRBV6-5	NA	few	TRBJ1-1	CASSYGSGPNTEAFF	TGTGCCAGCAGTTACGGTAGCGGTCCGAACACTGAAGCTTTCTTT
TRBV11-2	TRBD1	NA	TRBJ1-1	CASSSGQGSTEAFF	TGTGCCAGCAGCTCAGGACAGGGTAGCACTGAAGCTTTCTTT
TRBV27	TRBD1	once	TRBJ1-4	CASSRTPGQSNEKLFF	TGTGCCAGCAGTAGAACACCGGGACAGAGTAATGAAAAACTGTTTTTT
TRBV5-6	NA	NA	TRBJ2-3	CASSLTGADTQYF	TGTGCCAGCAGCTTGACGGGGGCAGATACGCAGTATTTT
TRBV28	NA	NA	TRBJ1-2	CASSPGLPYGYTF	TGTGCCAGCAGCCCCGGACTCCCCTATGGCTACACCTTC
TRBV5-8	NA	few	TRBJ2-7	CASRGAGAASSYEQYF	TGTGCCAGCAGAGGTGCAGGAGCGGCAAGCTCCTACGAGCAGTACTTC
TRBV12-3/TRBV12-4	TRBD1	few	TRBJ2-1	CASRWDSQSEQFF	TGTGCCAGCAGGTGGGACAGTCAGTCGGAGCAGTTCTTC
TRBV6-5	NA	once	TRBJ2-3	CASSIGTATDTQYF	TGTGCCAGCAGTATCGGGACTGCCACAGATACGCAGTATTTT
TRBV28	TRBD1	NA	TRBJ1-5	CASSTGVGQPQHF	TGTGCCAGCAGTACAGGGGTAGGTCAGCCCCAGCATTTT
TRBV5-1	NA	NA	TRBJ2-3	CASSSGDLLGYF	TGCGCCAGCAGCTCGGGAGACCTCTTGGGGTATTTT
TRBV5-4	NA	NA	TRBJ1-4	CASSFQGNEKLFF	TGTGCCAGCAGCTTTCAGGGGAATGAAAAACTGTTTTTT
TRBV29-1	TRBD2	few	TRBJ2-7	CSVRLAGGYEQYF	TGCAGCGTCAGACTAGCGGGGGGGTACGAGCAGTACTTC
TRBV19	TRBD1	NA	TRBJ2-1	CASSFQGVHNEQFF	TGTGCCAGTAGTTTTCAGGGGGTACACAATGAGCAGTTCTTC
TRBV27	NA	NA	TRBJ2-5	CASSSHRGETQYF	TGTGCCAGCAGTTCCCACCGGGGGGAGACCCAGTACTTC
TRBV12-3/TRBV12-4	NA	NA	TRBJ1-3	CASIQTPGNTIYF	TGTGCCAGCATACAGACCCCTGGAAACACCATATATTTT
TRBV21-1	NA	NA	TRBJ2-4	CAKRQGVGAGGPEAKNIQYF	TGTGCCAAAAGACAGGGAGTCGGAGCGGGAGGGCCCGAGGCCAAAAACATTCAGTACTTC
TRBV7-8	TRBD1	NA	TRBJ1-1	CASSLSGGNTEAFF	TGTGCCAGCAGTCTCTCAGGGGGTAACACTGAAGCTTTCTTT
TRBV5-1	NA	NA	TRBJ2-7	CASSPSRSVYEQYF	TGCGCCAGCAGCCCCAGTCGGAGCGTCTACGAGCAGTACTTC
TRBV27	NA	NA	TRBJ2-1	CASSLWGTRVNEQFF	TGTGCCAGCAGTTTATGGGGGACAAGGGTCAATGAGCAGTTCTTC
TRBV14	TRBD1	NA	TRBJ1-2	CASSPWTGGIFSNYGYTF	TGTGCCAGCAGCCCATGGACAGGAGGAATATTTTCTAACTATGGCTACACCTTC
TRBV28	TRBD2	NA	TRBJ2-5	CASKERGGPETQYF	TGTGCCAGCAAGGAGCGGGGGGGCCCGGAGACCCAGTACTTC
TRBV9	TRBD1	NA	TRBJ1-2	CASSDGQGIGGYTF	TGTGCCAGCAGCGACGGACAGGGGATAGGGGGCTACACCTTC
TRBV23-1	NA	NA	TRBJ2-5	CASSPRGILGKETQYF	TGCGCCAGCAGCCCACGGGGGATCCTGGGGAAAGAGACCCAGTACTTC
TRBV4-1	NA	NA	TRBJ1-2	CASSQGAATNYGYTF	TGCGCCAGCAGCCAAGGGGCAGCAACTAACTATGGCTACACCTTC
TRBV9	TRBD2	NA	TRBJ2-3	CASSVGLADDTDTQYF	TGTGCCAGCAGCGTGGGGCTAGCGGACGACACAGATACGCAGTATTTT
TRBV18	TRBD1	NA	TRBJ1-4	CASSQQGATRTRANEKLFF	TGTGCCAGCTCACAACAGGGGGCAACGCGGACAAGGGCTAATGAAAAACTGTTTTTT
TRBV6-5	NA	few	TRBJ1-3	CASRQGKNTIYF	TGTGCCAGCAGGCAGGGGAAAAACACCATATATTTT
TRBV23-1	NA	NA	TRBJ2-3	CARSLRTGRTDTQYF	TGCGCCAGATCTTTAAGAACAGGGCGCACAGATACGCAGTATTTT
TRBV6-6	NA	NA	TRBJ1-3	CASNLQGSGNTIYF	TGTGCCAGCAATCTTCAGGGATCTGGAAACACCATATATTTT
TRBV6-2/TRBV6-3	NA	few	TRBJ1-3	CASSSGISGNTIYF	TGTGCCAGCAGTTCGGGGATCTCCGGAAACACCATATATTTT
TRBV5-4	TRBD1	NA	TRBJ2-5	CASSSGTDNWAQETQYF	TGTGCCAGCAGCTCGGGGACAGATAATTGGGCCCAAGAGACCCAGTACTTC
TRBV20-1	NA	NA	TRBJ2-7	CSARAGVEQYF	TGCAGTGCTAGAGCGGGGGTCGAGCAGTACTTC
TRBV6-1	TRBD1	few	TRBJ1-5	CASSALSGTGNQPQHF	TGTGCCAGCAGTGCATTATCCGGGACAGGGAATCAGCCCCAGCATTTT
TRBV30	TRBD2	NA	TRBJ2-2	CAWSQTSPGELFF	TGTGCCTGGAGTCAGACTAGCCCCGGGGAGCTGTTTTTT
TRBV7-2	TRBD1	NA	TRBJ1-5	CASSLKGAQPQHF	TGTGCCAGCAGCTTAAAGGGGGCCCAGCCCCAGCATTTT
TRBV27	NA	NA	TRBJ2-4	CASSLAAKNIQYF	TGTGCCAGCAGTTTGGCTGCCAAAAACATTCAGTACTTC
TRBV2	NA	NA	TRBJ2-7	CASSVHSGEQYF	TGTGCCAGCAGTGTTCACTCTGGCGAGCAGTACTTC